The 3 T cell receptor beta chains in this list originate from one sample, sequenced in a study of OX40 agonist ivuxolimab in advanced cancers. Assay: immunoSEQ multiplex PCR; the TCRdb copy retains only in-frame clones and omits some. This sample carries about 32,000 clones, 81% of them seen once, and the ten largest clones take about 22%. The specimen comprised CD4+ or CD8+ T cells sorted from blood, sampled in a trial of the OX40 agonist ivuxolimab. These receptors were obtained from an adult with an advanced solid tumor such as melanoma, head and neck, liver or kidney cancer.

This chain joins TRBV9 and TRBJ2-5; TRBD2 is a possible D gene (6 bases). V was cut by 3 bases and J by 5 bases, with 20 bases left in between. This CDR3 has 16 amino acids. Germline V gene lookup returns CDR1 SGDLS and CDR2 YYNGEE. CDR3 in amino acids: CASSANPGGVRETQYF. The CDR3 nucleotides are TGTGCCAGCAGCGCGAACCCCGGAGGGGTCCGGGAGACCCAGTACTTC.

This clone was picked up a small number of times. The chain uses TRBV28 and TRBJ1-1, with TRBD1 as a possible D gene (5 bases). This CDR3 has 12 amino acids. The germline CDR1 and CDR2 sequences are MDHEN and SYDVKM. V gave up 8 bases and J gave up 5 bases, with 12 bases separating them. The DNA for the CDR3 is TGTGCCAGCCAGGGTGGAGTGACTGAAGCTTTCTTT. This translates into CASQGGVTEAFF. The full variable domain, its missing parts supplied by reference TRBV28 and TRBJ1-1, is DVKVTQSSRYLVKRTGEKVFLECVQDMDHENMFWYRQDPGLGLRLIYFSYDVKMKEKGDIPEGYSVSREKKERFSLILESASTNQTSMYLCASQGGVTEAFFGQGTRLTVV.

The gene calls are TRBV14 and TRBJ2-5; D possibly matches TRBD1 or TRBD2 (6 bases each). The CDR3 is made up of 16 amino acids. V dropped 4 bases and J dropped 5 bases, with 20 bases sitting between them. Germline values: CDR1 SGHDN, CDR2 FVKESK. The CDR3 sequence is CASSPPSRGGGETQYF. CDR3 sequence (DNA): TGTGCCAGCAGCCCCCCCAGCAGGGGAGGTGGGGAGACCCAGTACTTC.